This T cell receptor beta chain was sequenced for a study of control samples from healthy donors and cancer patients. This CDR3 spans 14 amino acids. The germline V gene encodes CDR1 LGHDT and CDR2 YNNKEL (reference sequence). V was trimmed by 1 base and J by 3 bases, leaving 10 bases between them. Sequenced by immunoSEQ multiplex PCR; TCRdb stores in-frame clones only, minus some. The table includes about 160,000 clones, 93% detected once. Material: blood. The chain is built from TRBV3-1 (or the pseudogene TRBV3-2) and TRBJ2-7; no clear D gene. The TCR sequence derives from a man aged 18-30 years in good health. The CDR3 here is CASSQAPGDYEQYF. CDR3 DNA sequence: TGTGCCAGCAGCCAAGCTCCGGGCGACTACGAGCAGTACTTC.